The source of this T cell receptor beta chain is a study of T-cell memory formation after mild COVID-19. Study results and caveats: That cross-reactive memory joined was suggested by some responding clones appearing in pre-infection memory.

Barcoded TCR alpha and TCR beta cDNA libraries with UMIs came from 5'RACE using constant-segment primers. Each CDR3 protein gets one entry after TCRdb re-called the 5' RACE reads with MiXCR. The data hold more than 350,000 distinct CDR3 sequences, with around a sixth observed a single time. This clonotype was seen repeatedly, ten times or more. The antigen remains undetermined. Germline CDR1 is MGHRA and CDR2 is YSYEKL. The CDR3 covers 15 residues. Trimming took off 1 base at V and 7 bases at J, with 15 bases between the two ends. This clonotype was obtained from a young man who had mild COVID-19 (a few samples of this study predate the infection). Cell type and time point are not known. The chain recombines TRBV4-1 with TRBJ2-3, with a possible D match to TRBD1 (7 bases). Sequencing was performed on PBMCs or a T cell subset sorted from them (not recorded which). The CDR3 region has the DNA TGCGCCAGCAGCCAAGCCGACAGGGAGGTTAATACGCAGTATTTT. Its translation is CASSQADREVNTQYF.